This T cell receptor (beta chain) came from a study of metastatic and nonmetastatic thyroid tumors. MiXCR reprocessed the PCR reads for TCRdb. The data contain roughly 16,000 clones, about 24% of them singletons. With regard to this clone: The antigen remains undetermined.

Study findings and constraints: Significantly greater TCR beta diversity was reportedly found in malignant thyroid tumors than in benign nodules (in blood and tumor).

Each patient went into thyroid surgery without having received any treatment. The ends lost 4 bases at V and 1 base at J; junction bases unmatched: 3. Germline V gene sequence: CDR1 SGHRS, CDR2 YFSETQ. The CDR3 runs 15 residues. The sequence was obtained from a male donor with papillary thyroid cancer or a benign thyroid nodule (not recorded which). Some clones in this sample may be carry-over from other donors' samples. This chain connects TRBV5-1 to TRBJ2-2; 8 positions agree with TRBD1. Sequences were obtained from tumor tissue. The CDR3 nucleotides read TGCGCCAGCAGCCTCGGACAGGGGAACACCGGGGAGCTGTTTTTT. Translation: CASSLGQGNTGELFF.